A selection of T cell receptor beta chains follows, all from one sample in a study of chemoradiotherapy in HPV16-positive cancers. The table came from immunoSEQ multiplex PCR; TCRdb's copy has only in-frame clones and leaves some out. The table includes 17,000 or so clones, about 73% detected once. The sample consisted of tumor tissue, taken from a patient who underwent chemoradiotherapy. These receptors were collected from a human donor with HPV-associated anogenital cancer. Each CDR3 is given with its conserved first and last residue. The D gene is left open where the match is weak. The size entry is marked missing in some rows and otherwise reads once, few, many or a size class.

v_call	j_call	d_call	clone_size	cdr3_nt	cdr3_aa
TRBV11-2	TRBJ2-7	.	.	TGTGCCAGCAGCCGAGCGGGCATGAGCTCCTACGAGCAGTACTTC	CASSRAGMSSYEQYF
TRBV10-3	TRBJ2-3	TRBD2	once	TGTGCCGGGCGGGGGGCTTATGATTCAGATACGCAGTATTTT	CAGRGAYDSDTQYF
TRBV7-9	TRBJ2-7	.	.	TGTGCCAGCAGTTCAACCGGGACGGCTGCCTACGAGCAGTACTTC	CASSSTGTAAYEQYF
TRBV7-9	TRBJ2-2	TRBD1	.	TGTGCCAGCAGCGTAGACAGGGGGCGTGTGGCCACCGGGGAGCTGTTTTTT	CASSVDRGRVATGELFF
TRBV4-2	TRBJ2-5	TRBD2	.	TGTGCCAGCAGCCAAGTGGAGCGGGGGGGCCGAGAAGAGACCCAGTACTTC	CASSQVERGGREETQYF
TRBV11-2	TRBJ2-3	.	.	TGTGCCAGCAGCTTAGATCTTGCGGTATCCTGGGATACGCAGTATTTT	CASSLDLAVSWDTQYF
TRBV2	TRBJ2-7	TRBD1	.	TGTGCCAGCAGTTCCCTGACAGGGTCGGACGAGCAGTACTTC	CASSSLTGSDEQYF
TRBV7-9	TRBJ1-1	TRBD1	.	TGTGCCAGCAGCCCGGCTGGACAGGGTCACACTGAAGCTTTCTTT	CASSPAGQGHTEAFF
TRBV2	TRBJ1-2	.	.	TGTGCCAGCAGCCAGGGGCAGGGTGACTACACCTTC	CASSQGQGDYTF
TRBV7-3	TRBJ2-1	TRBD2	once	TGTGCCAGCAGCTTAAGGCTAGCGGGGGGGAATGAGCAGTTCTTC	CASSLRLAGGNEQFF
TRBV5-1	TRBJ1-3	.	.	TGCGCCAGCAGCTTGGGGGGGTCGAACACCATATATTTT	CASSLGGSNTIYF
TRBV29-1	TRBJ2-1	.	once	TGCAGCGTCCAAAGACAGGGAGGGATCGGCAATGAGCAGTTCTTC	CSVQRQGGIGNEQFF
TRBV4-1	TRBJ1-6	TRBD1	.	TGCGCCAGCAGCCAAGCAGGGGGTGGGTCACCCCTCCACTTT	CASSQAGGGSPLHF
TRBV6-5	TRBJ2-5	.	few	TGTGCCAGCCTTCATGGGGCTCAAGAGACCCAGTACTTC	CASLHGAQETQYF
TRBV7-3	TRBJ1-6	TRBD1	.	TGTGCCAGCAGCTCAGGACAGGGAAATTCACCCCTCCACTTT	CASSSGQGNSPLHF
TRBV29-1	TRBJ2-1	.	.	TGCAGCGTTGCAGGGGAAACAAGCTCCTACAATGAGCAGTTCTTC	CSVAGETSSYNEQFF
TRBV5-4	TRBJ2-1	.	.	TGTGCCAGCAGCTTGGGGCGGGTTTCCTACAATGAGCAGTTCTTC	CASSLGRVSYNEQFF
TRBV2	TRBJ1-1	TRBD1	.	TGTGCCAGCAGGGACAGGTCGATGAACACTGAAGCTTTCTTT	CASRDRSMNTEAFF